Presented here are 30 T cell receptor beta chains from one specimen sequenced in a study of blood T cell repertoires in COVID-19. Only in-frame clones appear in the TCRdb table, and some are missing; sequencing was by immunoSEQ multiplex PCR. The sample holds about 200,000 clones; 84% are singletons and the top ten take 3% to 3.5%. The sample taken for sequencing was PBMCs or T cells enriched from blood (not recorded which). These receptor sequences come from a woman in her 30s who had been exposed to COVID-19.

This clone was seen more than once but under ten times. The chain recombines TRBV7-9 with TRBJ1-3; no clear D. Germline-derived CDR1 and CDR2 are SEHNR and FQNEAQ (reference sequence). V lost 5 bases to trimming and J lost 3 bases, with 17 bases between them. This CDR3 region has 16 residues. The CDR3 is CASSAITASYGNTIYF. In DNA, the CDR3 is TGTGCCAGCAGCGCGATAACAGCTTCGTATGGAAACACCATATATTTT.

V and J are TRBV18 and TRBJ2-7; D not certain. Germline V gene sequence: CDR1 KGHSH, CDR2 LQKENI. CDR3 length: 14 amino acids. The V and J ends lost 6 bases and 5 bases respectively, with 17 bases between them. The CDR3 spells CASSLVPMRHEQYF. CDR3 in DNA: TGTGCCAGCTCCCTCGTGCCGATGAGGCACGAGCAGTACTTC.

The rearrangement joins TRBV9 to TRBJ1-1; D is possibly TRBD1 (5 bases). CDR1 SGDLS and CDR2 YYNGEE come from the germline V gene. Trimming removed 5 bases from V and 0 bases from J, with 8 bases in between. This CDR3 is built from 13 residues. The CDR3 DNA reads TGTGCCAGCAGTGGGGGGGTGAACACTGAAGCTTTCTTT. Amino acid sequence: CASSGGVNTEAFF. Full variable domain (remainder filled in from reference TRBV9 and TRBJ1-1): DSGVTQTPKHLITATGQRVTLRCSPRSGDLSVYWYQQSLDQGLQFLIQYYNGEERAKGNILERFSAQQFPDLHSELNLSSLELGDSALYFCASSGGVNTEAFFGQGTRLTVV.

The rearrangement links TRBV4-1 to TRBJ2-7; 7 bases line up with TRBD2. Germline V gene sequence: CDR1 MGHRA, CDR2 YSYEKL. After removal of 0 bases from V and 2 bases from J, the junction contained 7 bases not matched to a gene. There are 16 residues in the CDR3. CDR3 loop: CASSQDGWGGTYEQYF. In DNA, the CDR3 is TGCGCCAGCAGCCAAGATGGTTGGGGGGGAACCTACGAGCAGTACTTC.

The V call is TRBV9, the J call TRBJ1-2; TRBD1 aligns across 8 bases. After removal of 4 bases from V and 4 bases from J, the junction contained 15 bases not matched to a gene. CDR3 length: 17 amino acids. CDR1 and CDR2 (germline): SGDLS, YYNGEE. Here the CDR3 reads CASSPRTGITLFYGYTF. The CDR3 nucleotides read TGTGCCAGCAGCCCCCGGACAGGGATAACCCTTTTCTATGGCTACACCTTC.

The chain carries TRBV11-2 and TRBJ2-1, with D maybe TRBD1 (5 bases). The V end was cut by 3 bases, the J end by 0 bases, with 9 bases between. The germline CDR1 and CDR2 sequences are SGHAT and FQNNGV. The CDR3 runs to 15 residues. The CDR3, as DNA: TGTGCCAGCAGCTTGGCGACAGACTCCTACAATGAGCAGTTCTTC. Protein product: CASSLATDSYNEQFF. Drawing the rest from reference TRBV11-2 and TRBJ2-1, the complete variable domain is EAGVAQSPRYKIIEKRQSVAFWCNPISGHATLYWYQQILGQGPKLLIQFQNNGVVDDSQLPKDRFSAERLKGVDSTLKIQPAKLEDSAVYLCASSLATDSYNEQFFGPGTRLTVL.

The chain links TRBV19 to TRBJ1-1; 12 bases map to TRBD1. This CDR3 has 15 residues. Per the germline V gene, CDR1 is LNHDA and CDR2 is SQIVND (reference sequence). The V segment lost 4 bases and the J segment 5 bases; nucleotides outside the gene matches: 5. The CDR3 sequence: CASSTGQGAETEAFF. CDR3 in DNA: TGTGCCAGTAGTACGGGACAGGGGGCGGAAACTGAAGCTTTCTTT.

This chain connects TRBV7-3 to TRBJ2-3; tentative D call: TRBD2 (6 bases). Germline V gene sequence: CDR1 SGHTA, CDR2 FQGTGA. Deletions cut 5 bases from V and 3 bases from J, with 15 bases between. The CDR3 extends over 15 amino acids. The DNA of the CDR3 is TGTGCCAGCAGCCCACGCGGGGACGGGACAGATACGCAGTATTTT. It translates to CASSPRGDGTDTQYF.

In DNA form, the CDR3 reads TGTGCCAGCAGCCCAGAAGCGGCCAGCTCCTACAATGAGCAGTTCTTC. Translated: CASSPEAASSYNEQFF. This chain links TRBV11-3 with TRBJ2-1; tentative D call: TRBD2 (5 bases). In germline, CDR1 is SGHNT, CDR2 YENEEA. The CDR3 contains 16 residues. Trimming left V 5 bases short and J 0 bases short, with 14 bases between.

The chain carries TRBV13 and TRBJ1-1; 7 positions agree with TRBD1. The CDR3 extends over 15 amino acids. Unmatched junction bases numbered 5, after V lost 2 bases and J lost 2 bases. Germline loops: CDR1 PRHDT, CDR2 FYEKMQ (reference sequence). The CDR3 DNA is TGTGCCAGCAGCTTAACAGGGGTCGTAAACACTGAAGCTTTCTTT. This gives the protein CASSLTGVVNTEAFF.

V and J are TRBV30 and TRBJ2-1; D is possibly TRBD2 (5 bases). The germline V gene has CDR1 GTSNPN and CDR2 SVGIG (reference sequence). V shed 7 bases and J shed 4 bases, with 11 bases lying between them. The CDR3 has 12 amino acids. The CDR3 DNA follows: TGTGCCTACGGGGTGGGATACAATGAGCAGTTCTTC. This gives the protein CAYGVGYNEQFF.

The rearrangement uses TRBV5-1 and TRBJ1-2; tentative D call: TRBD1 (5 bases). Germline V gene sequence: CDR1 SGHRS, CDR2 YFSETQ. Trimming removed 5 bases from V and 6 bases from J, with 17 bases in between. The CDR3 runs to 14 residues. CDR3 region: CASRSQGKENGYTF. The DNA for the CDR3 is TGCGCCAGCAGGTCTCAGGGTAAAGAGAATGGCTACACCTTC.

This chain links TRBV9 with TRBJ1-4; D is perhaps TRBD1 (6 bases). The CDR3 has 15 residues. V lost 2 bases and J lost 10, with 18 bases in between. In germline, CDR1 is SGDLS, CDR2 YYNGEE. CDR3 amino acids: CASSVGAEPLGKLFF. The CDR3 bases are TGTGCCAGCAGCGTGGGGGCTGAACCATTAGGAAAACTGTTTTTT.

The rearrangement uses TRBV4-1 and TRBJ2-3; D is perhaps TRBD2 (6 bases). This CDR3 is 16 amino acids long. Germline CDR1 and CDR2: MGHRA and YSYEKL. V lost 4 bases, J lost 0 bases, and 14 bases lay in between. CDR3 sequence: CASSPHGGSSTDTQYF. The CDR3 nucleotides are TGCGCCAGCAGCCCCCACGGGGGATCTAGCACAGATACGCAGTATTTT.

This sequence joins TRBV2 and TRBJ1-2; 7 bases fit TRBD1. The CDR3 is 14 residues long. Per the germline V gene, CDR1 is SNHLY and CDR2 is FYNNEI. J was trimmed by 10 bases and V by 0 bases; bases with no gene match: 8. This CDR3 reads CASSEAGTAPFYTF. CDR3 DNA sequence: TGTGCCAGCAGTGAAGCCGGGACAGCTCCCTTCTACACCTTC.

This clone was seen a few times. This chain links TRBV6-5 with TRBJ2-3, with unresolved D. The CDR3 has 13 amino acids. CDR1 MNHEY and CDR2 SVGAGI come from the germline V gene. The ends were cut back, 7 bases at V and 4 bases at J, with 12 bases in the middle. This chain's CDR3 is CASINPGSDTQYF. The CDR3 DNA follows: TGTGCCAGCATCAACCCTGGCTCAGATACGCAGTATTTT.

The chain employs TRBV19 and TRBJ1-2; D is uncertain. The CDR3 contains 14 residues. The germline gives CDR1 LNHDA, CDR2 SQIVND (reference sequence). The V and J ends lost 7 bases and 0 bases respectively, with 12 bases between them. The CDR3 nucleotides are TGTGCCAGTACTCGGTCCTATCCTAACTATGGCTACACCTTC. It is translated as CASTRSYPNYGYTF. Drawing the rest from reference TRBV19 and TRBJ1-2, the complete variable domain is DGGITQSPKYLFRKEGQNVTLSCEQNLNHDAMYWYRQDPGQGLRLIYYSQIVNDFQKGDIAEGYSVSREKKESFPLTVTSAQKNPTAFYLCASTRSYPNYGYTFGSGTRLTVV.

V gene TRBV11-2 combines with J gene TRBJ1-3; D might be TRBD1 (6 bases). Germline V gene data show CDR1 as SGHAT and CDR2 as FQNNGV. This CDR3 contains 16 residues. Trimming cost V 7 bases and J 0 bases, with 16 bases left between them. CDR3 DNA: TGTGCCAGCAACCAACTACAGGGCCGCTCTGGAAACACCATATATTTT. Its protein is CASNQLQGRSGNTIYF.

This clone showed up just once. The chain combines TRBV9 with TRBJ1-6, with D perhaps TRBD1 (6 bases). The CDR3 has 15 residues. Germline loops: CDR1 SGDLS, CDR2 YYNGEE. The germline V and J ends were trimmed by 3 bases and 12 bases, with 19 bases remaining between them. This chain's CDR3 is CASSGKQGESLPLHF. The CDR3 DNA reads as TGTGCCAGCAGCGGGAAACAGGGAGAATCGTTACCCCTCCACTTT.

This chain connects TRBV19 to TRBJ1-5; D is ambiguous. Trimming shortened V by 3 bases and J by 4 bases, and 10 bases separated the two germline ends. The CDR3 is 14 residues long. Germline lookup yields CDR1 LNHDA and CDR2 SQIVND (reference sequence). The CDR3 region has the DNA TGTGCCAGTAGTATGGTTCGAGGGAATCAGCCCCAGCATTTT. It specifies CASSMVRGNQPQHF.

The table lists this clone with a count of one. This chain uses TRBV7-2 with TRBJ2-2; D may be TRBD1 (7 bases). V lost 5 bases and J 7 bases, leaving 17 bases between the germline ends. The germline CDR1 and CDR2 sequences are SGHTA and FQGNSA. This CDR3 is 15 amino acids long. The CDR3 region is CASSPPTRGDGELFF. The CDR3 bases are TGTGCCAGCAGCCCACCCACCAGGGGGGACGGGGAGCTGTTTTTT.

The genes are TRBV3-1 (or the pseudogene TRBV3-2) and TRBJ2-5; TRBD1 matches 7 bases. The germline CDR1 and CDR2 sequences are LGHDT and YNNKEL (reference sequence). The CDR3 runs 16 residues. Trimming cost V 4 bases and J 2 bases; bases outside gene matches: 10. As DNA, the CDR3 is TGTGCCAGCAGCCTCGACACCGGGACAGATCAAGAGACCCAGTACTTC. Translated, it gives CASSLDTGTDQETQYF.

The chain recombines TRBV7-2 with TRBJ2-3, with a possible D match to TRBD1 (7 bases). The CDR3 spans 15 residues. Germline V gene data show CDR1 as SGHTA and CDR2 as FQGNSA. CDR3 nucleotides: TGTGCGACCAGTTCAGTTGCAGGGGGGCCAGATACGCAGTATTTT. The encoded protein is CATSSVAGGPDTQYF.

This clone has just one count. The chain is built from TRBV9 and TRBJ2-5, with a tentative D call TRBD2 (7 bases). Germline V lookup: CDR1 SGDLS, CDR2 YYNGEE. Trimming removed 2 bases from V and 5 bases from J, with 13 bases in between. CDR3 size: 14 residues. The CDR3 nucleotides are TGTGCCAGCAGCGTTAGAGGGAGGGGGGAGACCCAGTACTTC. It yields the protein CASSVRGRGETQYF.

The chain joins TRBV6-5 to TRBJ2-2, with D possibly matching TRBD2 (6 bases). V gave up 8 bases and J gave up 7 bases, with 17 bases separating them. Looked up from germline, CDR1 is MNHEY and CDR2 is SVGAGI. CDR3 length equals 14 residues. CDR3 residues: CASQPSVGSGELFF. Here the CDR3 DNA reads TGTGCCAGCCAACCCTCTGTCGGGAGCGGGGAGCTGTTTTTT.

CDR3 in amino acids: CASSVFGGETQYF. The CDR3 DNA reads as TGTGCCAGCAGTGTTTTCGGTGGAGAGACCCAGTACTTC. The chain couples TRBV2 to TRBJ2-5; D is undetermined. The CDR3 has 13 amino acids. The V and J ends lost 4 bases and 4 bases respectively, with 10 bases between them. In germline, CDR1 is SNHLY, CDR2 FYNNEI.

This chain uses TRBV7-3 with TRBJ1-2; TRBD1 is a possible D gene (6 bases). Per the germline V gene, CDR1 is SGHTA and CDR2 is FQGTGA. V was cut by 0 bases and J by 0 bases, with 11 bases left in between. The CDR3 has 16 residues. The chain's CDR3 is CASSLTGGPSNYGYTF. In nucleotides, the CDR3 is TGTGCCAGCAGCTTAACAGGGGGTCCATCTAACTATGGCTACACCTTC.

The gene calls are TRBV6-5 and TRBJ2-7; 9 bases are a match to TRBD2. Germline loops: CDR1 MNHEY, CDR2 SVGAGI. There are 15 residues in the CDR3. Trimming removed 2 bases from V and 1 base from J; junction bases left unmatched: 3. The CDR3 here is CASSYISGGSYEQYF. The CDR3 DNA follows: TGTGCCAGCAGTTACATAAGCGGGGGGTCCTACGAGCAGTACTTC.

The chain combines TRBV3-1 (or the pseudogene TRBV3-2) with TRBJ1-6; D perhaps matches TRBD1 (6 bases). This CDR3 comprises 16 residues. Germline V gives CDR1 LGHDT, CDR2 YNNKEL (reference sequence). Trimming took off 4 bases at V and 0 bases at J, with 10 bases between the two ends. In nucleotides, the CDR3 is TGTGCCAGCAGCCCGAGGGGGAGCTCCTATAATTCACCCCTCCACTTT. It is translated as CASSPRGSSYNSPLHF.

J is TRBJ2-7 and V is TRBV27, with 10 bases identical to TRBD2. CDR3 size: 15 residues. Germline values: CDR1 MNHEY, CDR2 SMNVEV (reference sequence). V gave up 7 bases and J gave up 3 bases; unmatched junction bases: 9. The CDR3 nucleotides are TGTGCCAGCACCGCCAGCGGGGGGGTTTACTACGAGCAGTACTTC. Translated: CASTASGGVYYEQYF.